This is a list of T cell receptor beta chains from one sample in a study of T cells in Graves' hyperthyroidism and ophthalmopathy. TCRdb passed the multiplex PCR reads through MiXCR, listing each CDR3 protein once. The sample shows some 570,000 distinct CDR3 sequences, 15% to 20% of them seen only once. Sequenced material: blood. The receptors stem from a woman in her late teens or twenties with Graves' ophthalmopathy. The CDR3 runs from the conserved cysteine through the conserved F or W. D genes are given only for firm matches. The size of a clone is reported for some rows only, either as once, few or many, or as a class for expanded clones.

CDR3 protein: CASSHLAGGPHEQFF; CDR3 DNA: TGCGCCAGCAGCCATCTAGCGGGGGGGCCCCATGAGCAGTTCTTC; J gene: TRBJ2-1; V gene: TRBV7-2; D gene: TRBD2; clone size: NA
CDR3 protein: CASSLGQGARELFF; CDR3 DNA: TGTGCCAGCAGCTTGGGACAGGGGGCCAGGGAGCTGTTTTTT; J gene: TRBJ2-2; V gene: TRBV7-2; D gene: TRBD1; clone size: NA
CDR3 protein: CASSYSSGGHYEQYF; CDR3 DNA: TGTGCCAGCAGTTACTCTTCAGGGGGGCACTACGAGCAGTACTTC; J gene: TRBJ2-7; V gene: TRBV6-6; D gene: NA; clone size: few
CDR3 protein: CASSLAGASGGNEQFF; CDR3 DNA: TGTGCCAGCAGCTTGGCGGGGGCTAGCGGGGGCAATGAGCAGTTCTTC; J gene: TRBJ2-1; V gene: TRBV5-4; D gene: TRBD2; clone size: NA
CDR3 protein: CSALGQTAGNTIYF; CDR3 DNA: TGCAGTGCCCTGGGGCAGACGGCTGGAAACACCATATATTTT; J gene: TRBJ1-3; V gene: TRBV20-1; D gene: NA; clone size: NA
CDR3 protein: CASSSPQPYGDGYTF; CDR3 DNA: TGTGCCAGCAGTTCTCCACAGCCCTATGGGGATGGCTACACCTTC; J gene: TRBJ1-2; V gene: TRBV12-3/TRBV12-4; D gene: NA; clone size: many
CDR3 protein: CASSLAQTYEQYF; CDR3 DNA: TGTGCCAGCAGCTTAGCGCAAACCTACGAGCAGTACTTC; J gene: TRBJ2-7; V gene: TRBV7-9; D gene: NA; clone size: many
CDR3 protein: CASSAGQGSPNEQFF; CDR3 DNA: TGTGCCAGCAGCGCCGGACAGGGGTCCCCCAATGAGCAGTTCTTC; J gene: TRBJ2-1; V gene: TRBV9; D gene: TRBD1; clone size: NA
CDR3 protein: CASSLVILTGALNQPQHF; CDR3 DNA: TGTGCCAGCAGCTTAGTGATATTAACGGGGGCGCTGAATCAGCCCCAGCATTTT; J gene: TRBJ1-5; V gene: TRBV7-9; D gene: NA; clone size: NA
CDR3 protein: CASSLPGLENCEQYF; CDR3 DNA: TGTGCCAGCAGCTTACCGGGACTAGAAAACTGCGAGCAGTACTTC; J gene: TRBJ2-7; V gene: TRBV7-2; D gene: TRBD2; clone size: few
CDR3 protein: CATRLAGGPLDEQFF; CDR3 DNA: TGTGCCACGAGACTAGCGGGAGGGCCGCTGGATGAGCAGTTCTTC; J gene: TRBJ2-1; V gene: TRBV10-3; D gene: TRBD2; clone size: many
CDR3 protein: CASSPLRGQEQYF; CDR3 DNA: TGCGCCAGCAGCCCGTTACGTGGGCAGGAGCAGTACTTC; J gene: TRBJ2-7; V gene: TRBV5-1; D gene: NA; clone size: NA
CDR3 protein: CASSEGTGYDTGELFF; CDR3 DNA: TGTGCCAGCAGTGAAGGGACAGGCTACGACACCGGGGAGCTGTTTTTT; J gene: TRBJ2-2; V gene: TRBV2; D gene: TRBD1; clone size: few
CDR3 protein: CASGTAGGYGYTF; CDR3 DNA: TGTGCCAGCGGTACGGCCGGGGGCTATGGCTACACCTTC; J gene: TRBJ1-2; V gene: TRBV12-3/TRBV12-4; D gene: NA; clone size: NA
CDR3 protein: CSAPRGGTSGTYEQYF; CDR3 DNA: TGCAGTGCTCCAAGAGGGGGGACTAGCGGGACCTACGAGCAGTACTTC; J gene: TRBJ2-7; V gene: TRBV20-1; D gene: TRBD2; clone size: many
CDR3 protein: CASSLDGREGTEAFF; CDR3 DNA: TGTGCCAGCAGCTTAGATGGCAGGGAGGGGACTGAAGCTTTCTTT; J gene: TRBJ1-1; V gene: TRBV11-2; D gene: NA; clone size: many
CDR3 protein: CASSPTGQGVFTQYF; CDR3 DNA: TGTGCCAGCTCACCAACGGGACAGGGTGTATTTACGCAGTATTTT; J gene: TRBJ2-3; V gene: TRBV18; D gene: TRBD1; clone size: few
CDR3 protein: CASSNRVGYEQYF; CDR3 DNA: TGTGCCAGTAGTAACAGGGTAGGATACGAGCAGTACTTC; J gene: TRBJ2-7; V gene: TRBV19; D gene: NA; clone size: few
CDR3 protein: CASSHPTGENYEQYF; CDR3 DNA: TGTGCCAGCAGCCACCCGACAGGGGAGAATTACGAGCAGTACTTC; J gene: TRBJ2-7; V gene: TRBV4-2; D gene: TRBD1; clone size: NA
CDR3 protein: CASSRRVGGEQFF; CDR3 DNA: TGTGCCAGCAGCCGACGCGTAGGGGGTGAGCAGTTCTTC; J gene: TRBJ2-1; V gene: TRBV5-5; D gene: NA; clone size: NA
CDR3 protein: CASSNRSYEQYF; CDR3 DNA: TGTGCCAGCAGCAACAGATCCTACGAGCAGTACTTC; J gene: TRBJ2-7; V gene: TRBV7-9; D gene: NA; clone size: few
CDR3 protein: CSARVTRDRGHGYTF; CDR3 DNA: TGCAGTGCTAGAGTGACCCGGGACAGGGGTCATGGCTACACCTTC; J gene: TRBJ1-2; V gene: TRBV20-1; D gene: TRBD1; clone size: many
CDR3 protein: CATSRDPGGEETQYF; CDR3 DNA: TGTGCCACCAGCAGAGATCCCGGGGGGGAGGAGACCCAGTACTTC; J gene: TRBJ2-5; V gene: TRBV15; D gene: TRBD2; clone size: NA
CDR3 protein: CSATGASSYNSPLHF; CDR3 DNA: TGCAGTGCTACGGGAGCGAGCTCCTATAATTCACCCCTCCACTTT; J gene: TRBJ1-6; V gene: TRBV20-1; D gene: NA; clone size: NA
CDR3 protein: CASSLEPQGGYTF; CDR3 DNA: TGTGCCAGCAGCTTAGAGCCCCAAGGTGGCTACACCTTC; J gene: TRBJ1-2; V gene: TRBV7-2; D gene: NA; clone size: many
CDR3 protein: CASSSPGETNEKLFF; CDR3 DNA: TGTGCCAGCAGCTCCCCGGGAGAAACTAATGAAAAACTGTTTTTT; J gene: TRBJ1-4; V gene: TRBV5-4; D gene: NA; clone size: NA
CDR3 protein: CASSAGTYSYNEQFF; CDR3 DNA: TGTGCCAGCAGCGCCGGGACGTACTCCTACAATGAGCAGTTCTTC; J gene: TRBJ2-1; V gene: TRBV9; D gene: NA; clone size: few
CDR3 protein: CASSIGERAFF; CDR3 DNA: TGTGCCAGTAGTATAGGGGAGAGAGCTTTCTTT; J gene: TRBJ1-1; V gene: TRBV19; D gene: NA; clone size: NA
CDR3 protein: CSARDHLAGGNEQFF; CDR3 DNA: TGCAGTGCTAGAGATCATCTAGCGGGAGGTAATGAGCAGTTCTTC; J gene: TRBJ2-1; V gene: TRBV20-1; D gene: TRBD2; clone size: many
CDR3 protein: CASSFRTSRDSSTSYEQYF; CDR3 DNA: TGCGCCAGCAGCTTCCGAACAAGCCGGGACTCCTCTACCTCCTACGAGCAGTACTTC; J gene: TRBJ2-7; V gene: TRBV5-1; D gene: NA; clone size: NA
CDR3 protein: CASSGKALNTGELFF; CDR3 DNA: TGCGCCAGCAGCGGCAAGGCGTTGAACACCGGGGAGCTGTTTTTT; J gene: TRBJ2-2; V gene: TRBV5-1; D gene: NA; clone size: many
CDR3 protein: CASSPDGGNTEAFF; CDR3 DNA: TGTGCCAGCAGCCCCGACGGGGGGAACACTGAAGCTTTCTTT; J gene: TRBJ1-1; V gene: TRBV7-3; D gene: NA; clone size: many
CDR3 protein: CSVDRGRSNTEAFF; CDR3 DNA: TGCAGCGTTGATCGCGGCCGTTCGAACACTGAAGCTTTCTTT; J gene: TRBJ1-1; V gene: TRBV29-1; D gene: NA; clone size: many
CDR3 protein: CASSADGTRIAGELFF; CDR3 DNA: TGTGCCAGCAGCGCCGACGGGACTAGGATTGCCGGGGAGCTGTTTTTT; J gene: TRBJ2-2; V gene: TRBV7-3; D gene: TRBD2; clone size: many
CDR3 protein: CSATGTSGTTYEQYF; CDR3 DNA: TGCAGTGCTACCGGGACTAGCGGGACCACCTACGAGCAGTACTTC; J gene: TRBJ2-7; V gene: TRBV20-1; D gene: TRBD2; clone size: few
CDR3 protein: CASSLHSTGELFF; CDR3 DNA: TGTGCCAGCAGTCTCCACAGCACCGGGGAGCTGTTTTTT; J gene: TRBJ2-2; V gene: TRBV27; D gene: NA; clone size: NA
CDR3 protein: CASSQGPVNEQFF; CDR3 DNA: TGTGCCAGCAGCCAGGGACCTGTCAATGAGCAGTTCTTC; J gene: TRBJ2-1; V gene: TRBV6-2/TRBV6-3; D gene: NA; clone size: many
CDR3 protein: CASRLWTGRETQYF; CDR3 DNA: TGTGCCAGCAGACTCTGGACAGGGAGGGAGACCCAGTACTTC; J gene: TRBJ2-5; V gene: TRBV2; D gene: TRBD1; clone size: many
CDR3 protein: CAWSPRDSEAFF; CDR3 DNA: TGTGCCTGGAGTCCCCGGGATAGCGAAGCTTTCTTT; J gene: TRBJ1-1; V gene: TRBV30; D gene: NA; clone size: NA
CDR3 protein: CATSGGTGGQETQYF; CDR3 DNA: TGTGCCACCAGTGGCGGTACCGGGGGCCAAGAGACCCAGTACTTC; J gene: TRBJ2-5; V gene: TRBV24-1; D gene: NA; clone size: few
CDR3 protein: CASSLETGWNTEAFF; CDR3 DNA: TGTGCCAGCAGCTTAGAGACAGGGTGGAACACTGAAGCTTTCTTT; J gene: TRBJ1-1; V gene: TRBV7-2; D gene: TRBD1; clone size: few
CDR3 protein: CASSLAGGLETQYF; CDR3 DNA: TGTGCCAGCAGCTTAGCCGGTGGGTTGGAGACCCAGTACTTC; J gene: TRBJ2-5; V gene: TRBV7-2; D gene: NA; clone size: many
CDR3 protein: CASRGRRGRSYEQYF; CDR3 DNA: TGTGCCAGCAGGGGGCGGAGGGGGCGATCCTACGAGCAGTACTTC; J gene: TRBJ2-7; V gene: TRBV28; D gene: NA; clone size: NA
CDR3 protein: CASRGPGGQLNEQFF; CDR3 DNA: TGTGCCAGCAGAGGACCCGGGGGCCAACTCAATGAGCAGTTCTTC; J gene: TRBJ2-1; V gene: TRBV6-1; D gene: NA; clone size: few
CDR3 protein: CASSFRPGLVETQYF; CDR3 DNA: TGTGCCAGCAGCTTTCGGCCCGGGCTCGTGGAGACCCAGTACTTC; J gene: TRBJ2-5; V gene: TRBV11-2; D gene: NA; clone size: once
CDR3 protein: CASSRQSNYGYTF; CDR3 DNA: TGTGCCAGCAGTCGACAGAGTAACTATGGCTACACCTTC; J gene: TRBJ1-2; V gene: TRBV12-3/TRBV12-4; D gene: NA; clone size: many
CDR3 protein: CASSQGRQGTNYGYTF; CDR3 DNA: TGTGCCAGTAGTCAAGGGCGACAGGGCACAAACTATGGCTACACCTTC; J gene: TRBJ1-2; V gene: TRBV19; D gene: TRBD1; clone size: NA
CDR3 protein: CASSQGANVLTF; CDR3 DNA: TGTGCCAGCAGTCAGGGGGCCAACGTCCTGACTTTC; J gene: TRBJ2-6; V gene: TRBV2; D gene: NA; clone size: NA
CDR3 protein: CASSSWLTGVDTEAFF; CDR3 DNA: TGTGCCAGCAGCTCATGGCTTACCGGGGTTGACACTGAAGCTTTCTTT; J gene: TRBJ1-1; V gene: TRBV7-9; D gene: NA; clone size: many
CDR3 protein: CACAGIYEQYF; CDR3 DNA: TGTGCCTGCGCCGGGATCTACGAGCAGTACTTC; J gene: TRBJ2-7; V gene: TRBV30; D gene: NA; clone size: many
CDR3 protein: CSARGGTDFNEKLFF; CDR3 DNA: TGCAGTGCTAGGGGGGGGACAGATTTTAATGAAAAACTGTTTTTT; J gene: TRBJ1-4; V gene: TRBV20-1; D gene: TRBD1; clone size: NA
CDR3 protein: CASSPGRTGRWTEAFF; CDR3 DNA: TGTGCCAGCAGTCCCGGTCGTACAGGGAGGTGGACTGAAGCTTTCTTT; J gene: TRBJ1-1; V gene: TRBV28; D gene: NA; clone size: NA
CDR3 protein: CASSQALAGGYEQYF; CDR3 DNA: TGTGCCAGCAGCCAAGCGCTAGCGGGAGGCTACGAGCAGTACTTC; J gene: TRBJ2-7; V gene: TRBV7-2; D gene: TRBD2; clone size: many